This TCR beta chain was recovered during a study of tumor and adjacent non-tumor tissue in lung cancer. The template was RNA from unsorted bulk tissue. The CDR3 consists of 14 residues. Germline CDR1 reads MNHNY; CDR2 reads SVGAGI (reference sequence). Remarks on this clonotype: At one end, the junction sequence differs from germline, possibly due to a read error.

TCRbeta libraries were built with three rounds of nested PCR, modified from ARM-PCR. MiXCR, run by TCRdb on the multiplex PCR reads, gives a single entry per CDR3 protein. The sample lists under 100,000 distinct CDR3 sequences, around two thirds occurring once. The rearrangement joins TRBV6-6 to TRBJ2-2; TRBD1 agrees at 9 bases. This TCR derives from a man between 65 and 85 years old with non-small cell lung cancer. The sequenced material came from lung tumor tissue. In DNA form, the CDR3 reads TGTGCCGGCAGCCTGACAGGGGGCACCGGGGAGCTGTTTTTT. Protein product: CAGSLTGGTGELFF.